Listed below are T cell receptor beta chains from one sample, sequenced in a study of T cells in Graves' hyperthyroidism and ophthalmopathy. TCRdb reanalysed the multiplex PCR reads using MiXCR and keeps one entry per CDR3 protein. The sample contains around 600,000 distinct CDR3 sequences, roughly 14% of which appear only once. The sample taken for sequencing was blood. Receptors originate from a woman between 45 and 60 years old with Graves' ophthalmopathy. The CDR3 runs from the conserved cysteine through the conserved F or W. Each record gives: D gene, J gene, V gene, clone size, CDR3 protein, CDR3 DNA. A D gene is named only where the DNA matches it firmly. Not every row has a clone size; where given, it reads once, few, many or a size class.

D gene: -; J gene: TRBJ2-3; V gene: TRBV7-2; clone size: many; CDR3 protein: CASSPRVWGTDTQYF; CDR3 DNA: TGTGCCAGCAGCCCGCGGGTGTGGGGCACAGATACGCAGTATTTT
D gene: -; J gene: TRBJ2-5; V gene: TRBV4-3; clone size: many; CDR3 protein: CASSQDARVPGETQYF; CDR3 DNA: TGCGCCAGCAGCCAAGACGCCAGGGTTCCTGGGGAGACCCAGTACTTC
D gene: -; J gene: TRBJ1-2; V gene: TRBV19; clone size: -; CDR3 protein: CASSTTGLGGYGYTF; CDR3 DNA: TGTGCCAGTAGTACCACTGGACTCGGTGGTTATGGCTACACCTTC
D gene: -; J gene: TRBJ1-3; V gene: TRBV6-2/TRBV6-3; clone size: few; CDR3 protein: CASSDTSSGNTIYF; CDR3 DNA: TGTGCCAGCAGTGACACCAGCTCTGGAAACACCATATATTTT
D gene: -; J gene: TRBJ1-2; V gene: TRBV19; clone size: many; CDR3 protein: CASSGWTDAVGYTF; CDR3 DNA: TGTGCCAGTAGCGGATGGACAGACGCGGTTGGCTACACCTTC
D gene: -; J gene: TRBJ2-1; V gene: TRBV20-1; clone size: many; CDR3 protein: CSARFGVTNEQFF; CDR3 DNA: TGCAGTGCTAGATTCGGTGTTACCAATGAGCAGTTCTTC
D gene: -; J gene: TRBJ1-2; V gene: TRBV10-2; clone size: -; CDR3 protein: CASSEAGTGTVYGYTF; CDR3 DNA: TGCGCCAGCAGTGAGGCCGGGACGGGGACGGTCTATGGCTACACCTTC
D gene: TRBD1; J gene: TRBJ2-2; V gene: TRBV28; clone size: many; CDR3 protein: CASSFVGVQTGQGIPGELFF; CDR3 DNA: TGTGCCAGCAGTTTTGTTGGGGTACAGACGGGACAGGGGATCCCCGGGGAGCTGTTTTTT
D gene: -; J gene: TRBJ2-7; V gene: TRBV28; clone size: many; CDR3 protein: CASRSRVEQYF; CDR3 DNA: TGTGCCAGCAGATCGAGGGTCGAGCAGTACTTC
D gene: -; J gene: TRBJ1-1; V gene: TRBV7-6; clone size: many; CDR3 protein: CASSLGSHTEAFF; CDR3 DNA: TGTGCCAGCAGCTTAGGTTCTCACACTGAAGCTTTCTTT
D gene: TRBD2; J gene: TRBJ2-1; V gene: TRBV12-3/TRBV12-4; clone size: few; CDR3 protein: CARGTSFYNEQFF; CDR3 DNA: TGTGCCAGAGGGACTAGCTTCTACAATGAGCAGTTCTTC
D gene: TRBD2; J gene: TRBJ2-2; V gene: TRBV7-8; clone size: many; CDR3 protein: CASSLLAMYTGELFF; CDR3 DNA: TGTGCCAGCAGCCTACTAGCGATGTACACCGGGGAGCTGTTTTTT
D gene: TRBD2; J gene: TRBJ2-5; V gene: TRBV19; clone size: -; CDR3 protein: CASSIGGGHQETQYF; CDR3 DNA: TGTGCCAGTAGTATCGGGGGAGGGCACCAAGAGACCCAGTACTTC
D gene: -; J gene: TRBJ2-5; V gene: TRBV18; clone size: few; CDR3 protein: CASSPRFADHQETQYF; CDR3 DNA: TGTGCCAGCTCACCACGTTTTGCAGATCACCAAGAGACCCAGTACTTC
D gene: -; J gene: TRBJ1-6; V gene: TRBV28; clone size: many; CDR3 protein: CASSYLGGNSPLHF; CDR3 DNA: TGTGCCAGCAGTTACCTTGGGGGTAATTCACCCCTCCACTTT
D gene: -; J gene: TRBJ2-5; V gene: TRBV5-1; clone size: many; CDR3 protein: CASSLVTEETQYF; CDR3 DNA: TGCGCCAGCAGCTTGGTGACAGAAGAGACCCAGTACTTC
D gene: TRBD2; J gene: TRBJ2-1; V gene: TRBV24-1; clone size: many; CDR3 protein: CATSGSGLSYNEQFF; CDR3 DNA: TGTGCCACCAGTGGTAGCGGGCTCTCCTACAATGAGCAGTTCTTC
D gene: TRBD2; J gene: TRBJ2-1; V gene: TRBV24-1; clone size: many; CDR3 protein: CATSDLTSGRSHEQFF; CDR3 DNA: TGTGCCACCAGTGACCTCACTAGCGGGAGAAGCCATGAGCAGTTCTTC
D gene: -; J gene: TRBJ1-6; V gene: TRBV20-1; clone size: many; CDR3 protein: CSARDGGFSPLHF; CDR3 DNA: TGCAGTGCTAGAGATGGGGGGTTCTCACCCCTCCACTTT
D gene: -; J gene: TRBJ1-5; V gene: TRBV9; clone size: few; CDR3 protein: CASSVGPGGLNQPQHF; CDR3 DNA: TGTGCCAGCAGCGTAGGACCAGGTGGCTTAAATCAGCCCCAGCATTTT
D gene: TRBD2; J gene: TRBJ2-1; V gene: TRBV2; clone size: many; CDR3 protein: CASTSGRGYNEQFF; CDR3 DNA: TGTGCCAGCACTAGCGGGAGGGGTTACAATGAGCAGTTCTTC
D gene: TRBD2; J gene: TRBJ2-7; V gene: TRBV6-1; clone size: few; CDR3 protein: CASRKSGSRDEQYF; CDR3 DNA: TGTGCCAGCAGAAAGAGCGGGAGTAGGGACGAGCAGTACTTC
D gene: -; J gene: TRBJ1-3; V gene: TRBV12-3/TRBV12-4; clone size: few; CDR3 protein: CASSSYASVFGNTIYF; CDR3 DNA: TGTGCCAGCAGTTCTTATGCGTCAGTTTTCGGAAACACCATATATTTT
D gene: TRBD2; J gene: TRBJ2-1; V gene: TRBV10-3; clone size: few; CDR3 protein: CAISDRTRTKNEQFF; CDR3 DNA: TGTGCCATCAGTGACAGGACTAGGACCAAGAATGAGCAGTTCTTC
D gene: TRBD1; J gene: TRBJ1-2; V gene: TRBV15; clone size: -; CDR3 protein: CATSEDRAYGYTF; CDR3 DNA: TGTGCCACCAGCGAGGACAGGGCGTATGGCTACACCTTC
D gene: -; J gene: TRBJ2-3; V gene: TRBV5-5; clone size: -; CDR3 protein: CASILEAGNTLADTQYF; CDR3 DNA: TGTGCCAGCATCTTGGAGGCGGGGAACACTCTGGCAGATACGCAGTATTTT
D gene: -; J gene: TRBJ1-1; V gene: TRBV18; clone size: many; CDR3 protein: CASSPTTATNTEVFF; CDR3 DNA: TGTGCCAGCTCACCCACGACAGCGACTAACACTGAAGTTTTCTTT
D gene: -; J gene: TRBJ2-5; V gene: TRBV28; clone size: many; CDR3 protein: CASSFTSAKQETQYF; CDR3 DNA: TGTGCCAGCAGTTTCACATCGGCCAAACAAGAGACCCAGTACTTC
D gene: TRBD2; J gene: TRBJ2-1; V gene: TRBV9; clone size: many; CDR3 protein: CASSYSGTSGNEQFF; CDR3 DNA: TGTGCCAGCAGTTACTCCGGGACTAGCGGGAATGAGCAGTTCTTC
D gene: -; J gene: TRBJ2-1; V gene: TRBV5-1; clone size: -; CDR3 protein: CASGGRGAGEQFF; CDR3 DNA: TGCGCCAGCGGGGGACGGGGGGCCGGGGAGCAGTTCTTC
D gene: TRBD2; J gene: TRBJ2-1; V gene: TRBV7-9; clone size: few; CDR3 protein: CASSSLAGGIYNEQFF; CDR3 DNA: TGTGCCAGCAGCTCACTAGCGGGAGGGATCTACAATGAGCAGTTCTTC
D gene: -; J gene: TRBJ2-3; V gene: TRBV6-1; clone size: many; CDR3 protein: CASSLSSVADTQYF; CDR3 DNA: TGTGCCAGCAGTTTATCTAGCGTGGCAGATACGCAGTATTTT
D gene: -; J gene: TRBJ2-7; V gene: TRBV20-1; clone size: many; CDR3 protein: CSARDGRAYEQYF; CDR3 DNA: TGCAGTGCTAGGGACGGGAGAGCTTACGAGCAGTACTTC
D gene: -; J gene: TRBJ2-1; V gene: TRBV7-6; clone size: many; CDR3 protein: CASSPLLVLDTNEQFF; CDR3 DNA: TGTGCCAGCAGCCCCCTACTAGTCCTGGACACAAATGAGCAGTTCTTC
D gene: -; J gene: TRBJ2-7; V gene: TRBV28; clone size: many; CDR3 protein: CASSPQGFGEQYF; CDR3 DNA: TGTGCCAGCAGTCCCCAGGGATTCGGCGAGCAGTACTTC
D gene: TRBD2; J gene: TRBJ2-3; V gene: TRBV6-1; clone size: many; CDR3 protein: CASFGRATDTQYF; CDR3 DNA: TGTGCCAGCTTCGGGAGGGCCACAGATACGCAGTATTTT
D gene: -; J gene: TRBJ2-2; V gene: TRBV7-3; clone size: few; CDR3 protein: CASSLMGFGGANTGELFF; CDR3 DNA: TGTGCCAGCAGCTTAATGGGGTTCGGCGGGGCGAACACCGGGGAGCTGTTTTTT
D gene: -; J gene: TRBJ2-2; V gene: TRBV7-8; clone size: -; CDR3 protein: CASSLGVQSNTGELFF; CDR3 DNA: TGTGCCAGCAGCTTAGGTGTACAGAGCAACACCGGGGAGCTGTTTTTT
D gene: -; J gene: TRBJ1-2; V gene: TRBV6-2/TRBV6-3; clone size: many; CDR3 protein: CASSEQGRYGYTF; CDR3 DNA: TGTGCCAGCAGTGAACAGGGTCGGTATGGCTACACCTTC
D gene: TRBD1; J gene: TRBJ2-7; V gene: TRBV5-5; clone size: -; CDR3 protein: CASSLGTGVWEQYF; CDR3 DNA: TGTGCCAGCAGCTTGGGGACAGGGGTATGGGAGCAGTACTTC
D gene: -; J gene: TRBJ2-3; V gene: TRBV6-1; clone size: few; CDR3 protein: CASTQDLTDTQYF; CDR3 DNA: TGTGCCAGCACCCAAGATCTCACAGATACGCAGTATTTT
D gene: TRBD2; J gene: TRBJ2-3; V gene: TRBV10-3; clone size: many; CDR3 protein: CAIRAGGRTDTQYF; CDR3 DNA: TGTGCCATCAGGGCTGGCGGGAGAACAGATACGCAGTATTTT
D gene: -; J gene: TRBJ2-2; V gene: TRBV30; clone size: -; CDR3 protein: CAWSIRNTGELFF; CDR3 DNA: TGTGCCTGGAGTATACGTAACACCGGGGAGCTGTTTTTT
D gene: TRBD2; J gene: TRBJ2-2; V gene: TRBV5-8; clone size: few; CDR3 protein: CASSPWLAGGPGTGELFF; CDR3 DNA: TGTGCCAGCAGCCCCTGGCTAGCGGGAGGGCCGGGCACCGGGGAGCTGTTTTTT
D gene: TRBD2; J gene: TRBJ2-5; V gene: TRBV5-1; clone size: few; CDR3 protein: CASSLAGRNEETQYF; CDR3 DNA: TGCGCCAGCAGCTTGGCCGGGAGGAACGAAGAGACCCAGTACTTC
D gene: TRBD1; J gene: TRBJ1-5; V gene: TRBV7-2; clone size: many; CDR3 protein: CASSLTRDRASNQPQHF; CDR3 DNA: TGTGCCAGCAGCTTAACACGGGACAGGGCCAGCAATCAGCCCCAGCATTTT
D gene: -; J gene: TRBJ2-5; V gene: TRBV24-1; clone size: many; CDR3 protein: CATSTQHSAGPQETQYF; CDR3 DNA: TGTGCCACCAGTACCCAACATAGCGCCGGCCCACAAGAGACCCAGTACTTC
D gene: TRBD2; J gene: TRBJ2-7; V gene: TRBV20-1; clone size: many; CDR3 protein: CSARDRGSSYEQYF; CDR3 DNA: TGCAGTGCTAGAGATCGCGGGAGCTCCTACGAGCAGTACTTC
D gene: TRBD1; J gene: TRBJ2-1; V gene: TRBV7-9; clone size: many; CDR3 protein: CASSLRWQGAYEQFF; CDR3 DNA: TGTGCCAGCAGCTTACGCTGGCAGGGGGCGTATGAGCAGTTCTTC
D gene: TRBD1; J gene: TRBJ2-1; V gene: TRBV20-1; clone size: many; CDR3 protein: CSARRQGLPYNEQFF; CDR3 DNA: TGCAGTGCTAGGAGACAGGGATTACCCTACAATGAGCAGTTCTTC
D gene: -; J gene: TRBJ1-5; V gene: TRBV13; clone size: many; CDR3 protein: CASSLNREQPQHF; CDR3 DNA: TGTGCCAGCAGCTTAAACAGGGAACAGCCCCAGCATTTT
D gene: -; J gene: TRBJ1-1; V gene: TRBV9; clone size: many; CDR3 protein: CASSVDLLNRSTEAFF; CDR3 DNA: TGTGCCAGCAGCGTAGACCTGTTGAACAGAAGCACTGAAGCTTTCTTT
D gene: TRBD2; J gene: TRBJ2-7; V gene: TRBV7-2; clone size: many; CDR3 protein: CASSFGLAGGKYEQYF; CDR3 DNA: TGTGCCAGCAGCTTTGGTCTAGCGGGGGGGAAATACGAGCAGTACTTC
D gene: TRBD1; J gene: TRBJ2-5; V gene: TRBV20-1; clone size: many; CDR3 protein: CSRGSGVETQYF; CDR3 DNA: TGCAGCAGGGGGTCAGGGGTAGAGACCCAGTACTTC
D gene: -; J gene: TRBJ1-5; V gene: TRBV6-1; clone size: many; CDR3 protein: CASSETGNSNQPQHF; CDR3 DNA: TGTGCCAGCAGTGAGACCGGAAATAGCAATCAGCCCCAGCATTTT
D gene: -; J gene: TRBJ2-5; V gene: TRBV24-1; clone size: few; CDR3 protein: CATSDYAGKETQYF; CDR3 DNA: TGTGCCACCAGTGATTACGCGGGGAAAGAGACCCAGTACTTC
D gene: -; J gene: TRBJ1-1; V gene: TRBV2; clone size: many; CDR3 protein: CASSGQMNTEAFF; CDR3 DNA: TGTGCCAGCAGCGGACAGATGAACACTGAAGCTTTCTTT
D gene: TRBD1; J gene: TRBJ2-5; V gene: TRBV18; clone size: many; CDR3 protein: CASSPSGTGAQETQYF; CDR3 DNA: TGTGCCAGCTCACCTTCCGGGACAGGGGCTCAAGAGACCCAGTACTTC
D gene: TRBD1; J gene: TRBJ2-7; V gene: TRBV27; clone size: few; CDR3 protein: CASGQGSLYEQYF; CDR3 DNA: TGTGCCAGCGGACAGGGGTCGCTCTACGAGCAGTACTTC